The clone carrying this T cell receptor (beta chain) was seen more than once but under ten times. Construction of the TCRbeta library involved unique molecular identifiers. One entry per CDR3 protein, called by TCRdb with MiXCR from the PCR reads. The top ten hold around 4% of the sample, which has about 610,000 distinct CDR3 sequences, about 10% seen once. The data originate from a study of T-cell reconstitution after alpha-beta-depleted transplantation in children. The CDR3 covers 16 residues. Germline loops: CDR1 SGDLS, CDR2 YYNGEE. The ends lost 4 bases at V and 5 bases at J; junction bases unmatched: 10.

The TCR sequence derives from a human donor who donated a stem cell graft to a child with acute myeloid leukemia. The sample in question was PBMCs from the stem cell graft donor, obtained from the stem cell graft. This chain joins TRBV9 and TRBJ2-1, with TRBD2 matching over 9 bases. CDR3 sequence: CASSLPGTSLNNEQFF. For the CDR3, the DNA is TGTGCCAGCAGCCTGCCCGGGACTAGCTTGAACAATGAGCAGTTCTTC.